The entry below describes one T cell receptor beta chain. This clone was recorded once. What this receptor recognizes is not known. The sample holds no much larger clone one base away, and base qualities are not on file. This record belongs to a study of Ad26.COV2.S vaccination and SARS-CoV-2 variants (dated by TCRdb to the early 2020s). Background on the whole study: Donors in the vaccine arm were drawn from COV1001, a multicentre, randomized, double-blind, placebo-controlled phase I-IIa trial testing Ad26.COV2.S in healthy adults. Ad26.COV2.S was administered intramuscularly at 5 x 10^10 or 1 x 10^11 viral particles, either as a single shot or as two shots given 56 days apart. TCRbeta repertoire sequencing was used to assess the specificity and breadth of SARS-CoV-2-reactive T cell receptors after Ad26.COV2.S vaccination. The TCR-sequenced set comprised about 32 samples: approximately 20 Ad26.COV2.S vaccine recipients, 5 placebo recipients and 8 SARS-CoV-2 convalescent individuals. Trial participants were randomized into five groups of five: low-dose or high-dose Ad26.COV2.S given once or twice, or placebo on both occasions. Blinding of investigators to trial group allocation was maintained during experiments and outcome assessment. Results the study describes overall, beyond this receptor: Vaccine and placebo recipients had similar non-spike TCR breadth, a finding consistent with the vaccine containing only spike. After vaccination, substantial breadth of spike-specific CD8+ and CD4+ T cell responses was reported. Comparing responses between vaccine doses or regimens was not something the study was powered to do. According to the authors, total T cell responses may have been underestimated by the TCR breadth and depth analyses. Spike-specific TCR breadth was higher in Ad26.COV2.S recipients than in placebo recipients (P = 0.0014).

This specimen's treatment or condition label, interpreted: 15 to 20 received Ad26.COV2.S at low or high dose, single or two shots; about 5 received placebo; per-sample allocation not given. For vaccine and placebo recipients, repertoires were sequenced using samples collected on day 63 after the first injection. Cohort 1b enrolled roughly 25 adults aged 18-55 years at a single site in Boston, USA, between 29 July and 7 August 2020. Ad26.COV2.S consisted of a replication-incompetent adenovirus type 26 vector by which a prefusion-stabilized SARS-CoV-2 spike protein from the original Wuhan strain was expressed. V is clipped by 2 bases and J by 2 bases, and the sequence between their germline boundaries is 7 bases long. Spanning cysteine to phenylalanine, the CDR3 consists of 13 amino acids. Only the CDR3 DNA stays, 39 bases, in frame from base 1. For CDR1 and CDR2, the germline V gene lists SGHDT and YYEEEE.

The immunoSEQ Assay was used to sequence TCRbeta CDR3 regions. After extraction, genomic DNA underwent amplification by bias-controlled multiplex PCR, followed by high-throughput sequencing. In the original analysis: To quantify the absolute abundance of every unique TCRbeta CDR3 region, sequences were collapsed and filtered. T cell fraction was estimated by normalizing TCRbeta template counts to usable DNA, with usable DNA measured through amplification of reference genes found in all nucleated cells. Repertoire TCRs were annotated as SARS-CoV-2-specific when V gene, CDR3 amino acid sequence and J gene were exactly matched to a known reactive TCR set. The reference SARS-CoV-2 TCR set was derived from MIRA and filtered for enrichment in COVID-19-positive ImmuneCODE repertoires, a step that removed public or cross-reactive TCRs. Drawing on the MIRA antigens, annotated TCRs were analysed further at the level of specific ORF or position within ORF. Depth was the summed frequency of annotated unique rearrangements, while breadth was defined as annotated unique rearrangements over total unique productive rearrangements. TCR breadth was compared between groups using two-sided Wilcoxon rank-sum tests. As stored in TCRdb, this immuneACCESS dataset retains in-frame rearrangements with V and J assigned. A fraction of the clones does not appear; measured against another copy, unresolved V genes explain less than half of the discrepancy, and the remainder lacks a known reason. V and J calls and clone size are as listed in that table; D and trimming were resolved from the DNA. A total of about 450,000 clones appear in this sample, roughly 89% of them only once. The ten largest clones take up about 2.5% of the sample.

Sequencing was performed on peripheral blood, taken in a trial of Ad26.COV2.S vaccine versus placebo. This chain joins TRBV5-6 to TRBJ2-5, with the D gene too uncertain to name. The source is a person between 18 and 60 years old who received the Ad26.COV2.S COVID-19 vaccine or a placebo. The DNA sequence is as follows: TGTGCCAGCAGCTTTAGTGAGCAAGAGACCCAGTACTTC. Its protein is CASSFSEQETQYF.